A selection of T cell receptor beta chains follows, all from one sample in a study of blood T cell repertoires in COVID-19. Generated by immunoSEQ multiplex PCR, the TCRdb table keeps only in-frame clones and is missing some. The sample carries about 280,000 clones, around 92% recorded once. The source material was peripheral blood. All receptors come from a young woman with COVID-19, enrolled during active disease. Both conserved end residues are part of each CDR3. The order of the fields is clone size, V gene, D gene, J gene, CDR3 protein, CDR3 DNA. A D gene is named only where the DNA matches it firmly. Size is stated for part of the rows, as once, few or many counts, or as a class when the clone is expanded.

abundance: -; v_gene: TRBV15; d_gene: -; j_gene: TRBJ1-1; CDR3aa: CATSSDRTVEAFF; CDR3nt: TGTGCCACCAGCAGTGATCGGACAGTTGAAGCTTTCTTT
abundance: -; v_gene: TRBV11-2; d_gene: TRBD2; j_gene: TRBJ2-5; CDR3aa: CASSRPRLAGGREETQYF; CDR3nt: TGTGCCAGCAGCCGACCCAGACTAGCGGGGGGGCGAGAAGAGACCCAGTACTTC
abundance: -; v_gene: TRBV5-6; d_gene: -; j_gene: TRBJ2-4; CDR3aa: CASSLQGLAKNIQYF; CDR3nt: TGTGCCAGCAGCTTGCAGGGGCTAGCCAAAAACATTCAGTACTTC
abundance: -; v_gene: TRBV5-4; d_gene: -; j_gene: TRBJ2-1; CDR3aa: CASSLATSDFPGSYNEQFF; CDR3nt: TGTGCCAGCAGCTTGGCCACATCCGACTTTCCCGGCTCCTACAATGAGCAGTTCTTC
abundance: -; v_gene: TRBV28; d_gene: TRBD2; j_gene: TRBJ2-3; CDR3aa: CASSQNIRGGADTQYF; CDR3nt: TGTGCCAGCAGTCAAAATATCCGGGGGGGCGCAGATACGCAGTATTTT
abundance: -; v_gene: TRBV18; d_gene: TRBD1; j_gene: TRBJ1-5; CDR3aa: CASSPGTGGNQPQHF; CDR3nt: TGTGCCAGCTCACCAGGGACAGGGGGGAATCAGCCCCAGCATTTT
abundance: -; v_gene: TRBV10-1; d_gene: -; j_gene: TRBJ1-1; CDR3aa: CASSITEAFF; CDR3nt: TGCGCCAGCTCTATCACTGAAGCTTTCTTT
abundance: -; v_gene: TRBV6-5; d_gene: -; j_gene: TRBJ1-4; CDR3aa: CASSLVGSHEKLFF; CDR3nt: TGTGCCAGCAGCCTGGTTGGGAGTCATGAAAAACTGTTTTTT
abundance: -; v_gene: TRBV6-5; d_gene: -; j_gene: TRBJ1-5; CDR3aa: CASSYEPGECNQPQHF; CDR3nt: TGTGCCAGCAGTTACGAACCAGGGGAATGCAATCAGCCCCAGCATTTT
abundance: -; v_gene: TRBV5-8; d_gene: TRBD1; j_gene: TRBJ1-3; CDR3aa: CASSLFTGVGNTIYF; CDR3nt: TGTGCCAGCAGCTTGTTCACAGGGGTTGGAAACACCATATATTTT
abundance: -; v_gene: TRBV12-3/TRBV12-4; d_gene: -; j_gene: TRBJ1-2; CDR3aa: CASSLGVNYGYTF; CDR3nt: TGTGCCAGCAGTCTAGGAGTTAACTATGGCTACACCTTC
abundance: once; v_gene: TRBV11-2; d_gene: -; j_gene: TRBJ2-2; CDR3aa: CASSTIREEFTGELFF; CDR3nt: TGTGCCAGCAGCACGATCAGGGAGGAGTTCACCGGGGAGCTGTTTTTT
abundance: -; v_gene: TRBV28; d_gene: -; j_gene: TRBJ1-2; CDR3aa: CASSLGGSYGYTF; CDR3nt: TGTGCCAGCAGTTTAGGAGGAAGCTATGGCTACACCTTC
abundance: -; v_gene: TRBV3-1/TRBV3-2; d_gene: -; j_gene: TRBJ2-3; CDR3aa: CASSQGVWADTQYF; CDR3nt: TGTGCCAGCAGCCAAGGGGTCTGGGCTGATACGCAGTATTTT
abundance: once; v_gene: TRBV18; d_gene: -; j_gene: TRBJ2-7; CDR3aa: CASSPVVQLYEQYF; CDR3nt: TGTGCCAGCTCACCAGTGGTACAGCTCTACGAGCAGTACTTC
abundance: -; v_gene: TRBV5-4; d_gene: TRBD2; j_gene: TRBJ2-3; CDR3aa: CASSPGLAGGPIDTQYF; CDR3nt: TGTGCCAGCAGCCCTGGACTAGCGGGGGGGCCAATAGATACGCAGTATTTT
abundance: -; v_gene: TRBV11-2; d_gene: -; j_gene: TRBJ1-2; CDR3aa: CASSGIPGTRHVDTF; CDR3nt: TGTGCCAGCAGTGGAATCCCCGGGACAAGGCACGTTGATACCTTC
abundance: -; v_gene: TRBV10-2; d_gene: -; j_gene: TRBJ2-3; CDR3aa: CASSESRSTDTQYF; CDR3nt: TGCGCCAGCAGTGAGTCCCGTAGCACAGATACGCAGTATTTT
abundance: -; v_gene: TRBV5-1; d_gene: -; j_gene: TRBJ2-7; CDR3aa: CASSLQGFIYEQYF; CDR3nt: TGCGCCAGCAGCTTGCAGGGTTTCATCTACGAGCAGTACTTC
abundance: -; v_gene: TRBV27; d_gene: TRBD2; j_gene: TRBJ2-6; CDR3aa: CASSKRGGFGANVLTF; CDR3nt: TGTGCCAGCAGCAAGCGGGGGGGCTTTGGGGCCAACGTCCTGACTTTC
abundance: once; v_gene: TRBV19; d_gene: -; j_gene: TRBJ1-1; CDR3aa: CASKPLSGGNTEAFF; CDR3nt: TGTGCCAGTAAGCCCCTGTCGGGGGGGAACACTGAAGCTTTCTTT
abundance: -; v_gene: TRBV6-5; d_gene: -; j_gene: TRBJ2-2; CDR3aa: CASSNRDTGELFF; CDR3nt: TGTGCCAGCAGCAATCGAGACACCGGGGAGCTGTTTTTT
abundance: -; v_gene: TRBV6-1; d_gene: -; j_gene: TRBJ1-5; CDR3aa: CASSEAGGSGNQPQHF; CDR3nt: TGTGCCAGCAGTGAAGCCGGGGGATCCGGCAATCAGCCCCAGCATTTT
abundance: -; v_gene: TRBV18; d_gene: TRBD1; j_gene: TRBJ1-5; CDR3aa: CASSRRDRRGDQPQHF; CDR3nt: TGTGCCAGCTCACGCCGGGACAGGCGGGGCGATCAGCCCCAGCATTTT
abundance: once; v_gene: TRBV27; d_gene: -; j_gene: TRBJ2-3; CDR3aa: CASSLQQGTPDTQYF; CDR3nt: TGTGCCAGCAGTTTACAGCAGGGAACTCCAGATACGCAGTATTTT
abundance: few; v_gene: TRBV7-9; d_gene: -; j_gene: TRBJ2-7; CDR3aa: CASSLGSTYEQYF; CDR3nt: TGTGCCAGCAGCTTAGGCAGTACCTACGAGCAGTACTTC
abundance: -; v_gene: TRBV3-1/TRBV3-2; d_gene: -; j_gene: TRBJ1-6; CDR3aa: CASSHAGDSPLHF; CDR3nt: TGTGCCAGCAGCCACGCAGGGGATTCACCCCTCCACTTT
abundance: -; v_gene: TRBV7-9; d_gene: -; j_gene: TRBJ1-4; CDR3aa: CASSPNSQRGEKLFF; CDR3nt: TGTGCCAGCAGTCCCAACTCACAAAGGGGAGAAAAACTGTTTTTT
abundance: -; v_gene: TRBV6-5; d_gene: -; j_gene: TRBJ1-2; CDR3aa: CASSTSLSYGYTF; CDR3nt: TGTGCCAGCAGTACTAGCTTGTCCTATGGCTACACCTTC
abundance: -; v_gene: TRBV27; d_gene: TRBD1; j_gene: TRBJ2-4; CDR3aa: CASRNRGLGKNIQYF; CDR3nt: TGTGCCAGCAGAAACAGGGGGTTAGGCAAAAACATTCAGTACTTC
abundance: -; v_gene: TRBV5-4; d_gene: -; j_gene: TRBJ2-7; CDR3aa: CASSLGPEGLYEQYF; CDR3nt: TGTGCCAGCAGCCTCGGACCCGAGGGCTTGTACGAGCAGTACTTC
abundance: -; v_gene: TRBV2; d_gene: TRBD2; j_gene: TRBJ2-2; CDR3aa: CASSEAIGGAAGELFF; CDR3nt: TGTGCCAGCAGTGAAGCAATCGGGGGGGCTGCCGGGGAGCTGTTTTTT
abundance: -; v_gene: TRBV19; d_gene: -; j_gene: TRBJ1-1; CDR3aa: CASSAGRRLNTEAFF; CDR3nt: TGTGCCAGTAGTGCGGGACGGCGCTTGAACACTGAAGCTTTCTTT
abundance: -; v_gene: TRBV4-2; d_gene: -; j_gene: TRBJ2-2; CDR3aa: CASSPSLATTGELFF; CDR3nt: TGTGCCAGCAGCCCCTCTTTAGCCACCACCGGGGAGCTGTTTTTT
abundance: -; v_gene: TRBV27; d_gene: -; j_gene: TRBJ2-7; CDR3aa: CASGLGGNYEQYF; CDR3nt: TGTGCCAGCGGGTTGGGGGGTAACTACGAGCAGTACTTC
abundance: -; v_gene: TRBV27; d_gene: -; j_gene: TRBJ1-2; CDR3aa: CASSPVLEYLFYGYTF; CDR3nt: TGTGCCAGCAGTCCGGTGTTAGAATACCTTTTCTATGGCTACACCTTC
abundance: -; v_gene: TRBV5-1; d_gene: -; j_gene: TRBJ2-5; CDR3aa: CASSLWLETQYF; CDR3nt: TGCGCCAGCAGCTTGTGGCTAGAGACCCAGTACTTC
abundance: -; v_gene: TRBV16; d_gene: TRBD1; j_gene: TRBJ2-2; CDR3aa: CASSQGVVRPIPGELFF; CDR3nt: TGTGCCAGCAGTCAGGGGGTGGTCCGACCCATCCCCGGGGAGCTGTTTTTT
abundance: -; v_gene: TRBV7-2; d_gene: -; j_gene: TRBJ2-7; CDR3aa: CASSLIGGRDEQYF; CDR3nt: TGTGCCAGCAGCTTAATAGGGGGAAGGGACGAGCAGTACTTC
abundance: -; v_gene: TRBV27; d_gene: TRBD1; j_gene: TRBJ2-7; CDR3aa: CASSPYPGQGKAEQYF; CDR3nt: TGTGCCAGCAGCCCTTATCCGGGACAGGGTAAGGCCGAGCAGTACTTC
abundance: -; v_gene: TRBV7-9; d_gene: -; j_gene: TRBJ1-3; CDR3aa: CASSPWGGLNTIYF; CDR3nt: TGTGCCAGCAGCCCCTGGGGGGGATTAAACACCATATATTTT
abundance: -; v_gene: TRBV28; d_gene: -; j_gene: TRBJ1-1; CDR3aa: CASSFGGKPLEAFF; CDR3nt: TGTGCCAGCAGTTTTGGGGGCAAACCCCTTGAAGCTTTCTTT
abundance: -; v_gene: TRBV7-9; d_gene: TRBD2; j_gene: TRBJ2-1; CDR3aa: CASSSGLAAYNEQFF; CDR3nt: TGTGCCAGCAGCTCGGGACTAGCGGCCTACAATGAGCAGTTCTTC
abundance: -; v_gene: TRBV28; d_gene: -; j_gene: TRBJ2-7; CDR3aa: CASSPDPQGSYEQYF; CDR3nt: TGTGCCAGCAGTCCTGACCCACAGGGCTCCTACGAGCAGTACTTC
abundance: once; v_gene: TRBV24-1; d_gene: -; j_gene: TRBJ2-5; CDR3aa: CATSVWTGIREETQYF; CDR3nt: TGTGCCACCAGTGTGTGGACTGGAATCCGCGAAGAGACCCAGTACTTC
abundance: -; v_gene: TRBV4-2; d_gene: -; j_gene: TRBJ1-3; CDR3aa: CASSQVGGVRGNTIYF; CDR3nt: TGTGCCAGCAGCCAAGTCGGAGGGGTACGCGGAAACACCATATATTTT
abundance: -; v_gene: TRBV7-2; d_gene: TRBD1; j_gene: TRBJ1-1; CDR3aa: CASSLAWDRGQAFF; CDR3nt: TGTGCCAGCAGCTTAGCTTGGGACAGGGGGCAAGCTTTCTTT
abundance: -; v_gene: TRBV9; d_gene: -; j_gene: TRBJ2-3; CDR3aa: CASSVWAGGTDTQYF; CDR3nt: TGTGCCAGCAGCGTTTGGGCAGGGGGCACAGATACGCAGTATTTT
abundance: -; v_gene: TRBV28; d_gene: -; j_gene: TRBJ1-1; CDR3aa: CASSFTGRGAFF; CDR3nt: TGTGCCAGCAGCTTTACAGGGCGTGGGGCTTTCTTT
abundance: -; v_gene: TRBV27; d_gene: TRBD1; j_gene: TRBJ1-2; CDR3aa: CASSPQGMRGYTF; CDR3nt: TGTGCCAGCAGCCCACAGGGGATGCGTGGCTACACCTTC
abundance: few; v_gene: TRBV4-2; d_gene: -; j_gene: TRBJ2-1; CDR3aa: CASSQTRGRLTVNEQFF; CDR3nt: TGTGCCAGCAGCCAGACCCGGGGGAGACTTACGGTCAATGAGCAGTTCTTC
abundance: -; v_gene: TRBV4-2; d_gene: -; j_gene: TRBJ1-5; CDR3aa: CASSPDLGNQPQHF; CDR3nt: TGTGCCAGCAGCCCAGACTTAGGCAATCAGCCCCAGCATTTT
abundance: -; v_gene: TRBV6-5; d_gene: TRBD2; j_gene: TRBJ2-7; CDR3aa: CASSYSPTSGGYEQYF; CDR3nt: TGTGCCAGCAGTTACTCTCCGACTAGCGGGGGTTACGAGCAGTACTTC
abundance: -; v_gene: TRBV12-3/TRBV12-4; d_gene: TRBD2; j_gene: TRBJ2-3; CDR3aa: CASSSHGGDTQYF; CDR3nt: TGTGCCAGCAGCTCCCACGGGGGGGATACGCAGTATTTT
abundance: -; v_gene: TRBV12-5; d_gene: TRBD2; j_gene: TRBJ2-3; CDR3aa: CASGPSGARTDTQYF; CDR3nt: TGTGCTAGTGGACCCAGCGGGGCCCGCACAGATACGCAGTATTTT
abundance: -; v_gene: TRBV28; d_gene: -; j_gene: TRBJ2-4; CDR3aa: CASGKQGALILAKNIQYF; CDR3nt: TGTGCCAGCGGGAAGCAGGGTGCCTTAATTTTAGCCAAAAACATTCAGTACTTC
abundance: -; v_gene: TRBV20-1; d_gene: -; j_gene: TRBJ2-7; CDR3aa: CSAQGSYEQYF; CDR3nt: TGCAGTGCCCAGGGGAGCTACGAGCAGTACTTC